A single sample gave rise to the 18 T cell receptor beta chains below, sequenced in a study of cytomegalovirus exposure and HLA in healthy donors. TCRdb keeps only in-frame clones here, not all; method: immunoSEQ multiplex PCR. This table has 90,000 or so clones, around 85% appearing once. The specimen sequenced was PBMCs. These receptors came from a man aged 18 to 30 in good health and CMV-seropositive.

The V call is TRBV11-3, the J call TRBJ2-7; 7 bases fit TRBD1. The CDR3 is made up of 15 amino acids. Germline V gene lookup returns CDR1 SGHNT and CDR2 YENEEA. The J segment lost 3 bases and the V segment lost 0 bases, leaving 5 bases of the junction unmatched. For the CDR3, the DNA is TGTGCCAGCAGCTTAGAGACAGGGAGAGACTACGAGCAGTACGTC. Its protein is CASSLETGRDYEQYV.

The chain joins TRBV25-1 to TRBJ2-5; D gene uncertain. CDR3 length equals 13 residues. Trimming left V 3 bases short and J 5 bases short, with 10 bases between. Germline CDR1 reads MGHDK; CDR2 reads SYGVNS. This chain's CDR3 is CASSDIVGETQYF. CDR3 bases: TGTGCCAGCAGTGATATTGTCGGGGAGACCCAGTACTTC.

The gene calls are TRBV7-6 and TRBJ2-2, with 7 bases aligning to TRBD1. V lost 3 bases and J lost 2; bases outside the gene matches: 6. Germline CDR1 and CDR2: SGHVS and FNYEAQ. The CDR3 is 16 residues long. Here the CDR3 DNA reads TGTGCCAGCAGCTTTACCGGGACAGAAAACACCGGGGAGCTGTTTTTT. This translates into CASSFTGTENTGELFF.

This rearrangement joins TRBV27 to TRBJ2-1; D is possibly TRBD2 (5 bases). The CDR3 has 16 residues. The V end was cut by 1 base, the J end by 0 bases, with 10 bases between. CDR1 is MNHEY and CDR2 is SMNVEV in the germline V gene (reference sequence). The CDR3: CASSLFSGISYNEQFF. CDR3 sequence (DNA): TGTGCCAGCAGTTTATTTTCGGGGATCTCCTACAATGAGCAGTTCTTC.

The chain combines TRBV18 with TRBJ1-1; 9 bases match TRBD1. This CDR3 is 15 amino acids long. Germline V lookup: CDR1 KGHSH, CDR2 LQKENI. V lost 4 bases and J lost 3; bases outside the gene matches: 6. In DNA form, the CDR3 reads TGTGCCAGCTCACTCTACCGGGACAGGGACACTGAAGCTTTCTTT. Translation: CASSLYRDRDTEAFF.

This chain links TRBV7-3 with TRBJ2-7; tentative D call: TRBD1 (6 bases). Deletions cut 5 bases from V and 0 bases from J, with 11 bases between. Germline V gives CDR1 SGHTA, CDR2 FQGTGA. The CDR3 length is 14 residues. For the CDR3, the DNA is TGTGCCAGCAGCCCCCAGGGGAACTCCTACGAGCAGTACTTC. Its protein product is CASSPQGNSYEQYF.

The rearrangement joins TRBV19 to TRBJ1-2; D possibly corresponds to TRBD1 (6 bases). The germline V and J ends were trimmed by 1 base and 4 bases, with 13 bases remaining between them. This CDR3 has 15 residues. From germline, CDR1 is LNHDA and CDR2 SQIVND (reference sequence). CDR3 protein: CASSIVDSGSYGYTF. CDR3 nucleotides: TGTGCCAGTAGTATAGTGGACAGTGGATCCTATGGCTACACCTTC.

V is TRBV5-4 and J is TRBJ2-7; 7 bases align to TRBD2. The CDR3 sequence is 15 residues long. V was clipped by 4 bases and J by 1 base; unmatched bases: 8. Germline CDR1 is SGHNT and CDR2 is YYREEE (reference sequence). The CDR3 here is CASSQEGGSSYEQYF. CDR3 bases: TGTGCCAGCAGCCAAGAAGGCGGGAGTTCCTACGAGCAGTACTTC.

The V and J genes are TRBV5-4 and TRBJ2-3; 16 bases align to TRBD2. This CDR3 contains 19 residues. CDR1 SGHNT and CDR2 YYREEE come from the germline V gene (reference sequence). V gave up 4 bases and J gave up 6 bases; unmatched junction bases: 14. The CDR3 here is CASSRHFGTSGRAEDTQYF. The CDR3 DNA follows: TGTGCCAGCAGCCGTCACTTCGGGACTAGCGGGAGGGCCGAGGATACGCAGTATTTT.

The V call is TRBV6-1, the J call TRBJ2-7; 7 nucleotides align to TRBD1. The V segment lost 6 bases and the J segment 3 bases; nucleotides outside the gene matches: 8. This CDR3 spans 14 amino acids. Germline V gene data show CDR1 as MNHNS and CDR2 as SASEGT. The CDR3 coding sequence is TGTGCCAGCAGGGACAGGATGACCGGCTACGAGCAGTACGTC. This translates into CASRDRMTGYEQYV.

The V call is TRBV5-8, the J call TRBJ1-1; no firm D call. The CDR3 is 14 amino acids. Between the trimmed V and J ends, which lost 3 bases and 6 bases, there was a span of 15 bases. Germline values: CDR1 SGHTS, CDR2 YDEGEE. The DNA for the CDR3 is TGTGCCAGCAGCTCCATGACGGCGGGGTCTGAAGCTTTCTTT. Translated, it gives CASSSMTAGSEAFF. The full variable domain, rest sourced from reference TRBV5-8 and TRBJ1-1, is EAGVTQSPTHLIKTRGQQATLRCSPISGHTSVYWYQQALGLGLQFLLWYDEGEERNRGNFPPRFSGRQFPNYSSELNVNALELEDSALYLCASSSMTAGSEAFFGQGTRLTVV.

The rearrangement joins TRBV2 to TRBJ1-5, with D perhaps matching TRBD1 (5 bases). V lost 3 bases and J lost 0, with 21 bases in between. CDR3 length: 19 residues. Per the germline V gene, CDR1 is SNHLY and CDR2 is FYNNEI. The CDR3 bases are TGTGCCAGCAGTGAGGATTCCGGCGGTGGGGGGGGTAGCAATCAGCCCCAGCATTTT. As protein: CASSEDSGGGGGSNQPQHF.

This sequence joins TRBV28 and TRBJ2-3; TRBD2 aligns across 9 bases. CDR1 and CDR2 from the germline V gene are MDHEN and SYDVKM. The CDR3 loop spans 16 amino acids. The J segment lost 6 bases and the V segment lost 7 bases, leaving 14 bases of the junction unmatched. CDR3 in amino acids: CASTSPGASGKDTQYF. As DNA, the CDR3 is TGTGCCAGCACCTCGCCCGGGGCTAGCGGGAAGGATACGCAGTATTTT. The full variable domain, in which reference TRBV28 and TRBJ2-3 provide the parts outside the CDR3, is DVKVTQSSRYLVKRTGEKVFLECVQDMDHENMFWYRQDPGLGLRLIYFSYDVKMKEKGDIPEGYSVSREKKERFSLILESASTNQTSMYLCASTSPGASGKDTQYFGPGTRLTVL.

The chain is built from TRBV27 and TRBJ1-1; a possible D gene is TRBD1 (6 bases). The V end lost 5 bases, the J end lost 3 bases, and 16 bases lay between the germline ends. Germline V lookup: CDR1 MNHEY, CDR2 SMNVEV (reference sequence). The CDR3 is made up of 15 amino acids. The CDR3 protein is CASSRKQGLDTEAFF. CDR3 bases: TGTGCCAGCAGTCGAAAACAGGGATTGGACACTGAAGCTTTCTTT.

The V gene is TRBV5-1, the J gene TRBJ1-1; weak D call: TRBD1 (6 bases). CDR3 size: 15 residues. V dropped 1 base and J dropped 4 bases, with 14 bases sitting between them. CDR1 and CDR2 (germline): SGHRS, YFSETQ. CDR3 nucleotide sequence: TGCGCCAGCAGCTTGTACAGGGATATAAGCACTGAAGCTTTCTTT. This translates into CASSLYRDISTEAFF.

This clone came up a few times. The chain is built from TRBV15 and TRBJ2-3, with D tentatively TRBD2 (5 bases). This CDR3 region has 16 residues. Per the germline V gene, CDR1 is LNHNV and CDR2 is YYDKDF (reference sequence). V was pared by 8 bases and J by 2 bases, with 20 bases between. CDR3 in amino acids: CATSPGLVRDTDTQYF. CDR3 nucleotides: TGTGCCACCTCGCCGGGTTTAGTGAGGGACACAGATACGCAGTATTTT.

The chain employs TRBV6-6 and TRBJ2-7, with TRBD1 matching over 8 bases. The germline V gene encodes CDR1 MNHNY and CDR2 SVGAGI (reference sequence). V was pared by 6 bases and J by 5 bases, with 12 bases of the junction left unmatched. This CDR3 contains 15 residues. DNA for the CDR3: TGTGCCAGCAGATACCTTGGACAGGGTAAGCACGAGCAGTACTTC. Residues: CASRYLGQGKHEQYF.

This clone was observed once. The genes are TRBV5-4 and TRBJ2-1; D possibly corresponds to TRBD1 (6 bases). The V end lost 2 bases, the J end lost 5 bases, and 14 bases lay between the germline ends. This CDR3 contains 15 residues. The germline V gene encodes CDR1 SGHNT and CDR2 YYREEE (reference sequence). Here the CDR3 reads CASSLIGQNDNEQFF. The CDR3 coding sequence is TGTGCCAGCAGCTTAATCGGACAGAACGACAATGAGCAGTTCTTC. The whole variable domain, filled in from reference TRBV5-4 and TRBJ2-1, reads ETGVTQSPTHLIKTRGQQVTLRCSSQSGHNTVSWYQQALGQGPQFIFQYYREEENGRGNFPPRFSGLQFPNYSSELNVNALELDDSALYLCASSLIGQNDNEQFFGPGTRLTVL.